This TCR beta chain was identified in a study of T cell responses to AZD1222 COVID-19 vaccine. The CDR3 sequence is 17 residues long. CDR1 is LGHDT and CDR2 is YNNKEL in the germline V gene (reference sequence). With 5 bases clipped from V and 4 bases from J, the junction kept 16 bases outside the gene matches. Measured with immunoSEQ multiplex PCR; TCRdb has only the in-frame clones, and not every one. The table records 150,000 or so clones, roughly nine tenths of them present only once. Points on this clone: Its matching antigen is unknown.

Study-level findings and limits: Elevations in Spike-specific TCR breadth and depth followed administration of two AZD1222 doses.

This clonotype was obtained from an adult in good health. This specimen consisted of peripheral blood, obtained on day 0 of AZD1222 vaccination. The rearrangement joins TRBV3-1 (or the pseudogene TRBV3-2) to TRBJ2-7, with TRBD1 matching over 8 bases. CDR3 protein: CASSSRQGPSVGYEQYF. The CDR3 nucleotides read TGTGCCAGCAGCTCCCGACAGGGGCCCTCGGTCGGTTACGAGCAGTACTTC.